This TCR beta chain was captured in a study of T cell responses to AZD1222 COVID-19 vaccine. Study-wide results and limits: Spike-specific TCR breadth and depth both grew after two AZD1222 doses. A mostly white British donor set with more females was recruited, and clonal diversity was possibly underestimated. The study reported that nearly half of spike-specific TCRs target unmutated variant regions. Among those given AZD1222, only five to seven were seropositive at baseline.

With respect to this clone: The antigen is not known.

TCRdb's copy holds only in-frame clones and misses some; the assay was immunoSEQ multiplex PCR. The sample has roughly 15,000 clones, about 80% seen once. The germline V gene encodes CDR1 LNHDA and CDR2 SQIVND (reference sequence). With 6 bases removed from V and 4 bases from J, the gap between germline ends came to 9 bases. CDR3 length: 12 residues. This receptor was identified in an adult who received the AZD1222 COVID-19 vaccine. V gene TRBV19 combines with J gene TRBJ1-2; perhaps TRBD1 as D (5 bases). The source was peripheral blood, collected 28 days after the second AZD1222 dose. The CDR3 is CASSRDFYGYTF. The CDR3, as DNA: TGTGCCAGTAGCAGGGACTTCTATGGCTACACCTTC.